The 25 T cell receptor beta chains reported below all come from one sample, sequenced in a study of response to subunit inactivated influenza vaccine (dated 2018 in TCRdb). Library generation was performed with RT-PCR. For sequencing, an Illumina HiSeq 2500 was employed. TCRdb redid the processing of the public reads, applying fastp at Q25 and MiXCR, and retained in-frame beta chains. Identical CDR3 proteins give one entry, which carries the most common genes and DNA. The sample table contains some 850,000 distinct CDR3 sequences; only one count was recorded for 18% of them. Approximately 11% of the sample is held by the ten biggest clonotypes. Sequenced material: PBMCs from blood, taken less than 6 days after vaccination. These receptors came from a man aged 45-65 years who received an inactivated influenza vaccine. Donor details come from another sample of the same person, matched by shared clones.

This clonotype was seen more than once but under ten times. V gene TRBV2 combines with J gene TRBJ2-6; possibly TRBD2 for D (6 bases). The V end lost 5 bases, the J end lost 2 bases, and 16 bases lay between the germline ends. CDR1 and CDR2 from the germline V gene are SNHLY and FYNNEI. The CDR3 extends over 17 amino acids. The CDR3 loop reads CASSKGGLRTGANVLTF. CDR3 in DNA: TGTGCCAGCAGTAAAGGAGGGTTGAGGACTGGGGCCAACGTCCTGACTTTC.

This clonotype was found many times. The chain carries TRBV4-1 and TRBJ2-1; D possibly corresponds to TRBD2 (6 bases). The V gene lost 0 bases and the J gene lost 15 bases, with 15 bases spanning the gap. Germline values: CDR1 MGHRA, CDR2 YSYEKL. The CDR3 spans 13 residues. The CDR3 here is CASSQDRGTPLFF. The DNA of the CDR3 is TGCGCCAGCAGCCAAGATCGGGGGACCCCCCTGTTCTTC.

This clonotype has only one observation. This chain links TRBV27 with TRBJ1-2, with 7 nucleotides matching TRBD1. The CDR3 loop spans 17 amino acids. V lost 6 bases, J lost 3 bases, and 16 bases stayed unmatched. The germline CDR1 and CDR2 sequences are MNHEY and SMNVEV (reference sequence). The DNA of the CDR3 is TGTGCCAGCAGCTCCAACCCGCCCGGACAGGACCACTATGGCTACACCTTC. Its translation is CASSSNPPGQDHYGYTF.

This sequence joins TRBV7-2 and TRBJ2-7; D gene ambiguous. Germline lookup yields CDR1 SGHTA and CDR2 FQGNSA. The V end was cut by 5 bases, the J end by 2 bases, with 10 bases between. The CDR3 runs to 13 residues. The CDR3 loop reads CASSPHRAYEQYF. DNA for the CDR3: TGTGCCAGCAGCCCACACCGAGCCTACGAGCAGTACTTC.

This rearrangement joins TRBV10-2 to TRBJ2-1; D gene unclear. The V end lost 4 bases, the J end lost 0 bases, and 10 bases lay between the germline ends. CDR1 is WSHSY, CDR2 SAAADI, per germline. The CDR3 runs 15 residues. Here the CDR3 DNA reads TGCGCCAGCAGTGGAAGTAGGAGCTCCTACAATGAGCAGTTCTTC. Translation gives CASSGSRSSYNEQFF.

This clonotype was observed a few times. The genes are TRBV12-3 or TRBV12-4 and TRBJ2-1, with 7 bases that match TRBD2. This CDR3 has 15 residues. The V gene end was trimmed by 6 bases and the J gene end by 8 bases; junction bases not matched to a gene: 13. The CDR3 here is CASSPPGLGVYEQFF. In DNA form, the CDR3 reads TGTGCCAGCAGCCCTCCCGGACTAGGAGTTTATGAGCAGTTCTTC.

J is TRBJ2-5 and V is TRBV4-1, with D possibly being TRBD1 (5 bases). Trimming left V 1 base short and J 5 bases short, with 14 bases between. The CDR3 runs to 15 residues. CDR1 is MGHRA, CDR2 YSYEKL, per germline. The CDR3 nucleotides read TGCGCCAGCAGCCAAGGGGGCGCAGGGTGGGAGACCCAGTACTTC. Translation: CASSQGGAGWETQYF.

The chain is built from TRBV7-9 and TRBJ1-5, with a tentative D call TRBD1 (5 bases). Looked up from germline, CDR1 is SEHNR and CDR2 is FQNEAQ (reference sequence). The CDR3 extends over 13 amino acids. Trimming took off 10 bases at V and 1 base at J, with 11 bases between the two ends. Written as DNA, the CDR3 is TGTGCCACCCAGGGACTGAGCAATCAGCCCCAGCATTTT. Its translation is CATQGLSNQPQHF. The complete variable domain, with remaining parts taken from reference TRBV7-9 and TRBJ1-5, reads DTGVSQNPRHKITKRGQNVTFRCDPISEHNRLYWYRQTLGQGPEFLTYFQNEAQLEKSRLLSDRFSAERPKGSFSTLEIQRTEQGDSAMYLCATQGLSNQPQHFGDGTRLSIL.

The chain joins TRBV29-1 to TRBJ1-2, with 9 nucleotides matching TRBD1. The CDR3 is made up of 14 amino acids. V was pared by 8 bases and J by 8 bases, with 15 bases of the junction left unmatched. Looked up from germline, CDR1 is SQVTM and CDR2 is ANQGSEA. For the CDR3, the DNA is TGCAGCTCTACTACAACAGGGGGCTTAGGGGGCTACACCTTC. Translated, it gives CSSTTTGGLGGYTF.

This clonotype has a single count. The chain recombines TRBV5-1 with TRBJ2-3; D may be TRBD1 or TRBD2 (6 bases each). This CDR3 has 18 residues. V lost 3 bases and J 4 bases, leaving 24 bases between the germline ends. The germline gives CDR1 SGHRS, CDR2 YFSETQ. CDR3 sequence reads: CASSSGASRQLGADTQYF. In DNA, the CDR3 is TGCGCCAGCAGCTCGGGGGCTAGCAGGCAGCTCGGAGCAGATACGCAGTATTTT. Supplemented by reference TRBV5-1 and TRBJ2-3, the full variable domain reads KAGVTQTPRYLIKTRGQQVTLSCSPISGHRSVSWYQQTPGQGLQFLFEYFSETQRNKGNFPGRFSGRQFSNSRSEMNVSTLELGDSALYLCASSSGASRQLGADTQYFGPGTRLTVL.

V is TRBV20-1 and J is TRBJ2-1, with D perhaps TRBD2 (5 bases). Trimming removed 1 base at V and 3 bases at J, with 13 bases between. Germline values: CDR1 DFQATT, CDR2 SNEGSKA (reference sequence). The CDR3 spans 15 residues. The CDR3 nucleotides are TGCAGTGCTAGAGTTTCCAGCGGAAACTACAATGAGCAGTTCTTC. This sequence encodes CSARVSSGNYNEQFF.

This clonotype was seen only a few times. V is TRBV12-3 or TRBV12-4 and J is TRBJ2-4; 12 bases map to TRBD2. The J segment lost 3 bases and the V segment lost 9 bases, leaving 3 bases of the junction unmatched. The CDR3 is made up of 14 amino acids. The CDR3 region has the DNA TGTGCCAGTCTAGCGGGGGGGAGCAAAAACATTCAGTACTTC. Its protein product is CASLAGGSKNIQYF.

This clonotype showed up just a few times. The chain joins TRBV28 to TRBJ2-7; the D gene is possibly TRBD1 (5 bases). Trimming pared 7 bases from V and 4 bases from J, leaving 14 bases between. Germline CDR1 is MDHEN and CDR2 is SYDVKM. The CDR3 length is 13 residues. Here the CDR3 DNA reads TGTGCCAGCAACTCAGGGTTGATGTACGAGCAGTACTTC. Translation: CASNSGLMYEQYF.

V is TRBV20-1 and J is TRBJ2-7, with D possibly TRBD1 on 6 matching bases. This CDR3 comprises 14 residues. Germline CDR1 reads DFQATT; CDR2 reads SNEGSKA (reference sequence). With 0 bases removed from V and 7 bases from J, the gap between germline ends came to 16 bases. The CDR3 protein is CSARDGEGVREQYF. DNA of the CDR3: TGCAGTGCTAGAGATGGAGAGGGGGTGAGGGAGCAGTACTTC.

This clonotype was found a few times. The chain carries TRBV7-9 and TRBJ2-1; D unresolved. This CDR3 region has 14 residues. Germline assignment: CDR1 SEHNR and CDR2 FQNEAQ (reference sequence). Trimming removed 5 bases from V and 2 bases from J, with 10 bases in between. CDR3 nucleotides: TGTGCCAGCAGCGTGGGAAGGACCTACAATGAGCAGTTCTTC. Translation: CASSVGRTYNEQFF.

CDR3: CASSLTGLSGEQYF. The DNA of the CDR3 is TGTGCCAGCAGCTTAACGGGCCTCTCTGGCGAGCAGTACTTC. The chain uses TRBV7-3 and TRBJ2-7; D is unclear. Germline values: CDR1 SGHTA, CDR2 FQGTGA. Trimming left V 0 bases short and J 6 bases short, with 12 bases between. This CDR3 is 14 amino acids long.

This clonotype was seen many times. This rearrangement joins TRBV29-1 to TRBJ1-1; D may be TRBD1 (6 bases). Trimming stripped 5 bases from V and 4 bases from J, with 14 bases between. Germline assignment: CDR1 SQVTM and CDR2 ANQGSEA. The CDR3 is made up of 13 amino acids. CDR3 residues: CSVSEGGPTEAFF. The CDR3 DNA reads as TGCAGCGTTTCCGAGGGGGGACCCACTGAAGCTTTCTTT.

The CDR3 nucleotides read TGCGCCAGCAGCTTAGCGGGAGCGAGGGATGAGCAGTTCTTC. This codes for CASSLAGARDEQFF. J is TRBJ2-1 and V is TRBV5-1, with 8 bases fitting TRBD2. This CDR3 has 14 residues. Germline CDR1 and CDR2: SGHRS and YFSETQ. The junction had 6 bases not matched to a gene; V was cut back by 2 bases and J by 8 bases.

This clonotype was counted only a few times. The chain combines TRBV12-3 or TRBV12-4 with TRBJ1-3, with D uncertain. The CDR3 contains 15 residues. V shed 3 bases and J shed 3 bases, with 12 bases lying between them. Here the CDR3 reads CASSFGGFRGNTIYF. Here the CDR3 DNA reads TGTGCCAGCAGTTTTGGAGGGTTCCGTGGAAACACCATATATTTT.

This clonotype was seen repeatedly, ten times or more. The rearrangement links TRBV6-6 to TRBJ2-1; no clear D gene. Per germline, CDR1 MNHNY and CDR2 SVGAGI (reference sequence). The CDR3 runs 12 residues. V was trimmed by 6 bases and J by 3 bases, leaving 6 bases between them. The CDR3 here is CASSYDYNEQFF. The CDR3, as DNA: TGTGCCAGCAGCTACGACTACAATGAGCAGTTCTTC.

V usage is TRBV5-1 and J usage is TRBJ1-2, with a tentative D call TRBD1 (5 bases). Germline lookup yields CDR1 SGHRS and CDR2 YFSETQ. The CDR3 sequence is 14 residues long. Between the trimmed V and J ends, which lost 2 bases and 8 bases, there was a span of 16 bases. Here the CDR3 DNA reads TGCGCCAGCAGCTTTGGGGACGGGGGTGACGGCTACACCTTC. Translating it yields CASSFGDGGDGYTF.

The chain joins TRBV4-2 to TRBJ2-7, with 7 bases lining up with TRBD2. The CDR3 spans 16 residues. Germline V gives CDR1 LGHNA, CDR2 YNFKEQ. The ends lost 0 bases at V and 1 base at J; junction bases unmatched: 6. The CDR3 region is CASSQEITGGSYEQYF. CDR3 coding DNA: TGTGCCAGCAGCCAAGAGATCACGGGAGGATCCTACGAGCAGTACTTC.

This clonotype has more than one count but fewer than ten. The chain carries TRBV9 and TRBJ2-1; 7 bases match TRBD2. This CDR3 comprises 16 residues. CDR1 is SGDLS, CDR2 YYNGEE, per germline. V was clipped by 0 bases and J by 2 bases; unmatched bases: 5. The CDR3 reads CASSVGASGTYNEQFF. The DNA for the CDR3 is TGTGCCAGCAGCGTAGGAGCTAGCGGTACCTACAATGAGCAGTTCTTC. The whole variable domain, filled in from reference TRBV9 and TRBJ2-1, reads DSGVTQTPKHLITATGQRVTLRCSPRSGDLSVYWYQQSLDQGLQFLIQYYNGEERAKGNILERFSAQQFPDLHSELNLSSLELGDSALYFCASSVGASGTYNEQFFGPGTRLTVL.

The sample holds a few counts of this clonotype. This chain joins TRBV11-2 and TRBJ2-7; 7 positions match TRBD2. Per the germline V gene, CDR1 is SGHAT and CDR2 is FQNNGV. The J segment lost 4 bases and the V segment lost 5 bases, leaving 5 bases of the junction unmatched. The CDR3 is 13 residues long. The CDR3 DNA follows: TGTGCCAGCAGCCCTAGCGGCAATTACGAGCAGTACTTC. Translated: CASSPSGNYEQYF.

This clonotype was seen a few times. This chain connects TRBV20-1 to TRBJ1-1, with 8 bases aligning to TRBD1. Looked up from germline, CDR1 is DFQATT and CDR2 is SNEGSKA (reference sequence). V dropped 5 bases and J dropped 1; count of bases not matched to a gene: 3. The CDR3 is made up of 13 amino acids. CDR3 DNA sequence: TGCAGTGCTCTGACAGGGGAGAACACTGAAGCTTTCTTT. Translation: CSALTGENTEAFF.